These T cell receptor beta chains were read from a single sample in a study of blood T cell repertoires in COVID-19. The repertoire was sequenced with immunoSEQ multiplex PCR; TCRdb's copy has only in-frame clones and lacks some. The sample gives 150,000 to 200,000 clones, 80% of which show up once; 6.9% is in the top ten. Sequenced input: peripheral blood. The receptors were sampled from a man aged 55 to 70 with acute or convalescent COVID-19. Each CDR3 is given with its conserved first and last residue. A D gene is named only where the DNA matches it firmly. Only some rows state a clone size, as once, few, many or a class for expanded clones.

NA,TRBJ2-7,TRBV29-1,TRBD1,TGCAGCGTTACAGGGGGCGAAAGCTACGAGCAGTACTTC,CSVTGGESYEQYF
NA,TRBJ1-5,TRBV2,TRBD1,TGTGCCAGCAGGGTGTACGACAGGGATCAGCCCCAGCATTTT,CASRVYDRDQPQHF
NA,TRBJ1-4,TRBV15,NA,TGTGCCACCAGCAGCGAGGGTCATGATGAAAAACTGTTTTTT,CATSSEGHDEKLFF
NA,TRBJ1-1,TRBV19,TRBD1,TGTGCCAGTAGTATATCCGGACAGGGTTGGACTGAAGCTTTCTTT,CASSISGQGWTEAFF
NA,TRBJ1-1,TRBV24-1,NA,TGTGCCACCAGTGATTTGACAGGTGAAGCTTTCTTT,CATSDLTGEAFF
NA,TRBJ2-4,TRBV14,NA,TGTGCCAGCAGCCAAGATAGGGGAAACATTCAGTACTTC,CASSQDRGNIQYF
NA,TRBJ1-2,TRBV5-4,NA,TGTGCCAGCACCCTGGGGCAAATAGACTATGGCTACACCTTC,CASTLGQIDYGYTF
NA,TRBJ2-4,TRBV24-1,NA,TGTGCCACCAGTGACCTGTTCTGCAAAAACATTCAGTACTTC,CATSDLFCKNIQYF
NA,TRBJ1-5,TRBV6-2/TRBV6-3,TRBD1,TGTGCCAGCAGTTACTCACAGGGACAGCAGCCCCAGCATTTT,CASSYSQGQQPQHF
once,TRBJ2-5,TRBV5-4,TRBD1,TGTGCCAGCAGCCGGGACAGCCAAGAGACCCAGTACTTC,CASSRDSQETQYF
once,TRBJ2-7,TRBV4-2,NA,TGTGCCAGCAGCCAAAGGCCCGCGGTCGGGGAGCAGTACTTC,CASSQRPAVGEQYF
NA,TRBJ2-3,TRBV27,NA,TGTGCCAGCAGTTCCCCCAGGGTCTATAGCACAGATACGCAGTATTTT,CASSSPRVYSTDTQYF
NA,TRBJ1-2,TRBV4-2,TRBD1,TGTGCCAGCAGCCAGGATGCGGGACAGAACTATGGCTACACCTTC,CASSQDAGQNYGYTF
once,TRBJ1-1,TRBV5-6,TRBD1,TGTGCCAGCAGCTTCGGCGGACAGGGCACTGAAGCTTTCTTT,CASSFGGQGTEAFF
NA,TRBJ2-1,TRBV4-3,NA,TGCGCCAGCAGCCAAGAACTAGGAAATGAGCAGTTCTTC,CASSQELGNEQFF
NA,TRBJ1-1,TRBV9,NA,TGTGCCAGCAGCGTGACTTCCATGAACACTGAAGCTTTCTTT,CASSVTSMNTEAFF
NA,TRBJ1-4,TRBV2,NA,TGTGCCAGCAGTGTACTGGCTAATGAAAAACTGTTTTTT,CASSVLANEKLFF
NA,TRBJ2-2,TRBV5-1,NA,TGCGCCAGCAGCTCGACAAACACCGGGGAGCTGTTTTTT,CASSSTNTGELFF
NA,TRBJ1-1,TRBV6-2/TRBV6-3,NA,TGTGCCAGCAGTTACATCCCGGGAACCACTGAAGCTTTCTTT,CASSYIPGTTEAFF
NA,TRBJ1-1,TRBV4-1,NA,TGCGCCAGCAGCCAAGATCAGTATGACGGAGACACTGAAGCTTTCTTT,CASSQDQYDGDTEAFF
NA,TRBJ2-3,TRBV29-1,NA,TGCAGCGTTGGAGTCCAAGATACGCAGTATTTT,CSVGVQDTQYF
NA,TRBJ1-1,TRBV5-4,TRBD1,TGTGCCAGCAGCTCCCTACAGGGGGTGGACCCTGAAGCTTTCTTT,CASSSLQGVDPEAFF
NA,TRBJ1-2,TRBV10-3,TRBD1,TGTGCCATCAGTGGGGGACAGAACTATGGCTACACCTTC,CAISGGQNYGYTF
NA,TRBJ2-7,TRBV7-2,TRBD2,TGTGCCAGCAGCTTAGGAGCGGGAGGGCCTTTATCCTACGAGCAGTACTTC,CASSLGAGGPLSYEQYF
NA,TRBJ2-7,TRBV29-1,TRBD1,TGCAGCGTGGGGGACAGGGGCCAATCCTACGAGCAGTACTTC,CSVGDRGQSYEQYF
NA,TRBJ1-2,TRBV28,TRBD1,TGTGCCAGCAGGACCGGGACAGGGTTGGATGGCTACACCTTC,CASRTGTGLDGYTF
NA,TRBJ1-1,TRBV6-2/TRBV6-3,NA,TGTGCCAGCAGTTACGAGGAGCTGAACACTGAAGCTTTCTTT,CASSYEELNTEAFF
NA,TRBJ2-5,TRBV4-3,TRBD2,TGCGCCAGCAGCCAAGAACCGGGGGGGCTGGGGGCTCAGACCCAGTACTTC,CASSQEPGGLGAQTQYF
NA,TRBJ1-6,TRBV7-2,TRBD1,TGTGCCAGCAGCTTGGGACAGGGATTTAATTCACCCCTCCACTTT,CASSLGQGFNSPLHF
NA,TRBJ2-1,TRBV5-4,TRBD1,TGTGCCAGCAGCTTGGGACAGGGGGTCTACAATGAGCAGTTCTTC,CASSLGQGVYNEQFF
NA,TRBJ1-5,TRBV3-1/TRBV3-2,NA,TGTGCCAGCAGCCCTACCGTGAGACAGCCCCAGCATTTT,CASSPTVRQPQHF
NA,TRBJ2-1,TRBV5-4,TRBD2,TGTGCCAGCAGCTTGGAAGGGACTAGGGGCAATGAGCAGTTCTTC,CASSLEGTRGNEQFF
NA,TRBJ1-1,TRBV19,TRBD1,TGTGCCAGTAGTACAGGGGGCTTGAAGTCCACTGAAGCTTTCTTT,CASSTGGLKSTEAFF